This record covers a single TCR beta chain. These data belong to a study of blood T cell repertoires in COVID-19. Germline CDR1 reads SGHTA; CDR2 reads FQGTGA. This CDR3 has 15 residues. Unmatched junction bases numbered 5, after V lost 0 bases and J lost 7 bases. This table comes from immunoSEQ multiplex PCR, and its TCRdb copy is limited to in-frame clones, with some not included. The sample consists of some 70,000 clones, 80% to 90% of them appearing once. The chain recombines TRBV7-3 with TRBJ1-4; the match to TRBD1 covers 7 bases. This receptor was taken from a man in his fifties or sixties with active COVID-19. The sample comprised peripheral blood. The CDR3 DNA reads as TGTGCCAGCAGCTTAACAGGGGGCGCGGGTGAAAAACTGTTTTTT. Its protein is CASSLTGGAGEKLFF.